Listed below are T cell receptor beta chains from one sample, sequenced in a study of identical twins. One entry per CDR3 protein results from TCRdb running MiXCR on the 5' RACE reads. The data contain approximately 250,000 distinct CDR3 sequences, about 6.7% of them singletons. This sample also appeared in a second study, on T cells expressing NK-cell markers.

Sequences were obtained from CD8+ T cells sorted from blood. All receptors derive from a woman under 30 in good health. Both conserved end residues are part of each CDR3. A D gene is named only where the DNA matches it firmly. Size tells how often a clone was seen (once, few, many) or the class of an expanded clone, and some rows leave it out.

j_gene | abundance | v_gene | d_gene | CDR3aa | CDR3nt
TRBJ2-7 | many | TRBV28 | TRBD1 | CASSPHRDREYYEQYF | TGTGCCAGCAGTCCCCACCGGGACAGGGAATACTACGAGCAGTACTTC
TRBJ2-1 | many | TRBV12-3/TRBV12-4 | NA | CASSSPSSPDEQFF | TGTGCCAGCAGTTCACCCTCTAGTCCCGATGAGCAGTTCTTC
TRBJ1-2 | few | TRBV7-6 | NA | CASSPLVGGHYGYTF | TGTGCCAGCAGCCCCTTGGTAGGGGGTCACTATGGCTACACCTTC
TRBJ2-1 | few | TRBV20-1 | NA | CSASSGMGEQFF | TGCAGTGCTAGTTCCGGAATGGGTGAGCAGTTCTTC
TRBJ1-2 | many | TRBV12-3/TRBV12-4 | TRBD1 | CASSSTGQGGYGYTF | TGTGCCAGCAGTTCAACAGGACAGGGTGGCTATGGCTACACCTTC
TRBJ2-1 | few | TRBV6-2/TRBV6-3 | NA | CATSNFPSHNEQFF | TGTGCCACCTCGAACTTCCCATCCCACAATGAGCAGTTCTTC
TRBJ2-7 | few | TRBV6-1 | TRBD2 | CASSPKVGLAGALGYEQYF | TGTGCCAGCAGCCCAAAGGTCGGACTAGCGGGAGCCCTTGGTTACGAGCAGTACTTC
TRBJ2-1 | many | TRBV10-3 | TRBD2 | CAISESLAGGPGHEQFF | TGTGCCATCAGTGAGTCCCTAGCGGGAGGGCCTGGGCATGAGCAGTTCTTC
TRBJ2-5 | few | TRBV13 | NA | CASSVDWGEKTQYF | TGTGCCAGCAGCGTAGACTGGGGGGAGAAGACCCAGTACTTC
TRBJ1-2 | NA | TRBV9 | NA | CASSVDWSGYTF | TGTGCCAGCTCAGTAGACTGGTCTGGCTACACCTTC
TRBJ2-1 | NA | TRBV7-9 | NA | CASSLETGEQFF | TGTGCCAGCAGCTTAGAAACGGGTGAGCAGTTCTTC
TRBJ2-3 | few | TRBV27 | NA | CASSLSPGDTQYF | TGTGCCAGCAGTTTATCCCCAGGAGATACGCAGTATTTT
TRBJ2-4 | few | TRBV6-5 | NA | CASSYTGLAKNIQYF | TGTGCCAGCAGTTACACAGGACTAGCCAAAAACATTCAGTACTTC
TRBJ2-5 | NA | TRBV12-3/TRBV12-4 | TRBD2 | CASTFSGGPRETQYF | TGTGCCAGCACTTTTAGCGGGGGGCCCAGAGAGACCCAGTACTTC
TRBJ1-5 | NA | TRBV11-1 | TRBD1 | CASSSSPGTGLRSVNQPQHF | TGTGCCAGCAGTTCCAGTCCCGGGACAGGGTTGAGGAGTGTCAATCAGCCCCAGCATTTT
TRBJ2-1 | NA | TRBV14 | NA | CASSQGPGRLSSYNEQFF | TGTGCCAGCAGCCAGGGTCCCGGACGGCTGAGCTCCTACAATGAGCAGTTCTTC
TRBJ1-2 | NA | TRBV7-9 | NA | CASSSPPGLLGYTF | TGTGCCAGCAGCTCCCCACCGGGACTTTTAGGCTACACCTTC